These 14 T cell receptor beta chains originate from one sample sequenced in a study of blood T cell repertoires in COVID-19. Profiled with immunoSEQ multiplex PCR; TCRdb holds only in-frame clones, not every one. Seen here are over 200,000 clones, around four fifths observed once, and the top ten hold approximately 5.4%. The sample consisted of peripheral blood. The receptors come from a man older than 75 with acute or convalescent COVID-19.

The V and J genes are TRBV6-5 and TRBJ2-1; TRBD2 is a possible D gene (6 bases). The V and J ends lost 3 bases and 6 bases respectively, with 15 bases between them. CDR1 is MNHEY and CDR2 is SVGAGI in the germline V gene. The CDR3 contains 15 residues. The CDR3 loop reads CASSYSGSGVNEQFF. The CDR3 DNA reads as TGTGCCAGCAGTTATAGCGGATCCGGGGTCAATGAGCAGTTCTTC.

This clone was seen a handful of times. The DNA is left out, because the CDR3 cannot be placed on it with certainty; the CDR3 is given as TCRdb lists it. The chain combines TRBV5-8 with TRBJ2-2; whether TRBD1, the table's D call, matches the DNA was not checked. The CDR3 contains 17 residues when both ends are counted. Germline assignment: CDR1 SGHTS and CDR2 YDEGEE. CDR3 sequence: CASSLRAGTVGTGELFF.

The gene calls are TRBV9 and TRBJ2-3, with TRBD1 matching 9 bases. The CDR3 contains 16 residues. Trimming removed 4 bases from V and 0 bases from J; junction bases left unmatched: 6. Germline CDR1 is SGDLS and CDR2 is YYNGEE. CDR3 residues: CASSIRQGVSTDTQYF. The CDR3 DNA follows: TGTGCCAGCAGCATCCGACAGGGGGTCAGCACAGATACGCAGTATTTT.

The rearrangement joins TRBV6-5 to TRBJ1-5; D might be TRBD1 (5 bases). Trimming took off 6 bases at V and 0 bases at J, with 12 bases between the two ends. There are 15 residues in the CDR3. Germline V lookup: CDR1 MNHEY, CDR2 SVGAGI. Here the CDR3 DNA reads TGTGCCAGCAGAGCCACTCAGGGTAGCAATCAGCCCCAGCATTTT. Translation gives CASRATQGSNQPQHF.

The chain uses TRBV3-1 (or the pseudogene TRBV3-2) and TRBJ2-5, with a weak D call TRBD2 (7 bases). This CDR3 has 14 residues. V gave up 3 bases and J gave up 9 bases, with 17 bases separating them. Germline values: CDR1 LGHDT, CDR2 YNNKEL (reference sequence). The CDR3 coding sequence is TGTGCCAGCAGCCAGGCGGGGGCAGATCGAGCCCAGTACTTC. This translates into CASSQAGADRAQYF.

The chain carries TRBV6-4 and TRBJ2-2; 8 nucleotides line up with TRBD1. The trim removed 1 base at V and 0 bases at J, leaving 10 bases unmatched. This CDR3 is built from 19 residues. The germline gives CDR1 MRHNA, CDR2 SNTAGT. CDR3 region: CASSDFGNTGGPNTGELFF. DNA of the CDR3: TGTGCCAGCAGTGACTTTGGGAATACAGGGGGGCCGAACACCGGGGAGCTGTTTTTT.

The CDR3 loop is CASRKGLAGQETQYF. CDR3 bases: TGCGCCAGCAGGAAAGGACTAGCGGGACAAGAGACCCAGTACTTC. V usage is TRBV5-1 and J usage is TRBJ2-5, with 12 nucleotides matching TRBD2. Looked up from germline, CDR1 is SGHRS and CDR2 is YFSETQ. This CDR3 contains 15 residues. Losses at the gene ends were 5 bases for V and 2 bases for J; bases not matched to a gene: 4.

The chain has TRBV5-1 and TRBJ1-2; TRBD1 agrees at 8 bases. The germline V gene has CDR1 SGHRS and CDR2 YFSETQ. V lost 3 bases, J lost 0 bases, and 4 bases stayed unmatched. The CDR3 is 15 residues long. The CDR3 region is CASSSSGGSNYGYTF. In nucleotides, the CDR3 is TGCGCCAGCAGCTCCTCAGGGGGCTCTAACTATGGCTACACCTTC.

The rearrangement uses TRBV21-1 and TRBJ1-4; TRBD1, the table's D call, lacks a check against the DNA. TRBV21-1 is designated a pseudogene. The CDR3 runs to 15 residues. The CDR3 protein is CASSKNRGRGEKLFF. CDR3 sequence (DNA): TGTGCCAGCAGCAAAAACAGGGGGCGAGGAGAAAAACTGTTTTTT.

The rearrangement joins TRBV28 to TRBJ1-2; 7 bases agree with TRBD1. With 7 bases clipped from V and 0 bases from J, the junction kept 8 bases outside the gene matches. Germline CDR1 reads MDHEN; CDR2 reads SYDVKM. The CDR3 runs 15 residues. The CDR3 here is CASITIGTANYGYTF. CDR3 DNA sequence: TGTGCCAGCATCACAATCGGGACAGCTAACTATGGCTACACCTTC.

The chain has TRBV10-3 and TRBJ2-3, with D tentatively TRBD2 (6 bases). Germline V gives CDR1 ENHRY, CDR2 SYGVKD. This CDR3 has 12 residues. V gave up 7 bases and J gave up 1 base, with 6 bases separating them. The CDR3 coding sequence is TGTGCCATCACGGGGGGCACAGATACGCAGTATTTT. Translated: CAITGGTDTQYF.

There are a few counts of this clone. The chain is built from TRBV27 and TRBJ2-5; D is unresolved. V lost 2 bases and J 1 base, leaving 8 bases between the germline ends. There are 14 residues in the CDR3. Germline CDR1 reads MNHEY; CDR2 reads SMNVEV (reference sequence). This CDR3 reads CASSLVGSQETQYF. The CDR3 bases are TGTGCCAGCAGTTTAGTTGGCTCCCAAGAGACCCAGTACTTC.

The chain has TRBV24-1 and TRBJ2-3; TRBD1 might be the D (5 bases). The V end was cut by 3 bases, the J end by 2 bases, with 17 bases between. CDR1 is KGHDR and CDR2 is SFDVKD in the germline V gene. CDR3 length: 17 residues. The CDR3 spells CATSDLRPKGDTDTQYF. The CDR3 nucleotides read TGTGCCACCAGTGATCTACGACCCAAAGGGGACACAGATACGCAGTATTTT.

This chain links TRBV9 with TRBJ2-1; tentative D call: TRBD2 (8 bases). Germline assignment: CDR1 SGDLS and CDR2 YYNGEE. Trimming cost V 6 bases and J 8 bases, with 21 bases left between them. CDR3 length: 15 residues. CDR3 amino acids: CASTEGASGLDEQFF. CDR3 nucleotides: TGTGCCAGCACCGAGGGGGCTAGCGGGCTTGATGAGCAGTTCTTC.